The clone carrying this TCR beta chain has a count of ten or more. Its antigen remains unidentified. The authors took blood RNA from unsorted whole blood and also extracted germline DNA. Infection with HBV was chronic in patients; they were treatment-naive. The sample is drawn from a study of tumor-infiltrating lymphocytes in primary liver carcinoma. Germline loops: CDR1 SQVTM, CDR2 ANQGSEA. J was trimmed by 1 base and V by 8 bases; bases with no gene match: 15. This CDR3 is 16 amino acids long. Constant-region priming of 500 to 550 ng total RNA yielded TCR beta cDNA. Slightly modified ARM-PCR with three nested multiplex PCR rounds yielded TCR beta libraries. TRBV1-TRBV30 forward and Cbeta reverse primers drove the first two approximately 11-cycle rounds. Each CDR3 protein gets one entry after TCRdb re-called the multiplex PCR reads with MiXCR. The sample includes about 320,000 distinct CDR3 sequences, 65% of them seen just once.

Points from the study as a whole: Tumor-adjacent and tumor-blood pairs overlapped less than tumor region pairs did. The difference in top-250-clone fraction between tumors and blood was significant, favoring tumors (p = 0.039).

Sequencing input: peripheral blood. V gene TRBV29-1 combines with J gene TRBJ2-3; TRBD2 aligns across 7 bases. This clonotype was sampled from a man aged 35-49 years with primary liver carcinoma and hepatitis B virus infection. This CDR3 reads CSLAGLTQERTDTQYF. For the CDR3, the DNA is TGCAGCCTCGCGGGACTAACCCAAGAACGCACAGATACGCAGTATTTT.